This TCR beta chain was retrieved from a study of blood T cell repertoires in COVID-19. Whole-study context: Spain, Italy and the United States supplied samples that represented acute and convalescent COVID-19. In each case, the material was cDNA or gDNA derived from T cells, B-cell-depleted T cells, or PBMCs.

As originally analysed: From reference gene primer amplification, estimates of nucleated cell counts were derived. The method was immunoSEQ multiplex PCR; TCRdb's version includes in-frame clones alone and lacks a portion of them. From that table come the V and J calls and clone size; the DNA was used to work out D and trimming. The repertoire holds roughly 80,000 clones, with 65% to 85% as singletons. There are 18 residues in the CDR3. Trimming at V came to 0 bases and at J to 0 bases, leaving 5 bases not matched to a gene. The germline V gene has CDR1 MGHRA and CDR2 YSYEKL. The TCR was taken from a man between 70 and 80 years old with active or convalescent COVID-19. Material for sequencing was peripheral blood. The J gene is TRBJ1-5, the V gene TRBV4-1, with 10 bases matching TRBD1. The CDR3 DNA sequence: TGCGCCAGCAGCCAAGAGGGGACAGGGGCTTATAGCAATCAGCCCCAGCATTTT. This encodes CASSQEGTGAYSNQPQHF.